This T cell receptor (beta chain) is drawn from a study of control samples from healthy donors and cancer patients. A few counts support this clone. The method was immunoSEQ multiplex PCR; TCRdb's version includes in-frame clones alone and lacks a portion of them. This table holds over 80,000 clones, approximately 86% found once. The TCR sequence derives from a man younger than 45 in good health. Sequencing was done on a sample of blood.

CDR3 residues: CAISVNTGELFF. CDR3 sequence (DNA): TGTGCCATCAGTGTTAACACCGGGGAGCTGTTTTTT. The genes are TRBV10-3 and TRBJ2-2; no clear D gene. The CDR3 covers 12 residues. Germline lookup yields CDR1 ENHRY and CDR2 SYGVKD. V was trimmed by 4 bases and J by 2 bases, leaving 2 bases between them.